This TCR beta chain was identified during a study of T cells in localized non-small cell lung cancer. Trimming stripped 2 bases from V and 6 bases from J, with 5 bases between. CDR1 and CDR2 (germline): WSHSY, SAAADI. The CDR3 spans 13 residues. Clones were sequenced by immunoSEQ multiplex PCR, and TCRdb holds only the in-frame ones, with some missing. The table has fewer than 1,500 clones, about 25% seen once. This rearrangement joins TRBV10-2 to TRBJ1-6; no clear D. The starting material was lung tumor tissue, obtained before any cancer treatment. This sequence originates from a male donor at least 60 years old with stage II lung adenocarcinoma. The DNA for the CDR3 is TGCGCCAGCAGTGAGGGAGGTAATTCACCCCTCCACTTT. It encodes CASSEGGNSPLHF.